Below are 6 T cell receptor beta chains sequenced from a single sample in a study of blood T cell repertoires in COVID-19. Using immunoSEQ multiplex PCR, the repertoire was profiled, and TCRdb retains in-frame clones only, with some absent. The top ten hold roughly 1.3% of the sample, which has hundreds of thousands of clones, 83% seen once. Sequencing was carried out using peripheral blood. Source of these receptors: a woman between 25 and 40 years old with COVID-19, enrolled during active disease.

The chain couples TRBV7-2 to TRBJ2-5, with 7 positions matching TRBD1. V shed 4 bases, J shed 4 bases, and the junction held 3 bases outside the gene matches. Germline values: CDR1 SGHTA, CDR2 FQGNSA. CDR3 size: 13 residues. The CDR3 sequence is CASSSGTVETQYF. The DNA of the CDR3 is TGTGCCAGCAGCTCGGGGACAGTAGAGACCCAGTACTTC.

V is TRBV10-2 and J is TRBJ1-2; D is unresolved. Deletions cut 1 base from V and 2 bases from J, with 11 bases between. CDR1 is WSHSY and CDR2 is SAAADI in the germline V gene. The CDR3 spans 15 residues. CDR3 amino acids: CASSEFGGENYGYTF. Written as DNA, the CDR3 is TGCGCCAGCAGTGAGTTCGGCGGGGAGAACTATGGCTACACCTTC.

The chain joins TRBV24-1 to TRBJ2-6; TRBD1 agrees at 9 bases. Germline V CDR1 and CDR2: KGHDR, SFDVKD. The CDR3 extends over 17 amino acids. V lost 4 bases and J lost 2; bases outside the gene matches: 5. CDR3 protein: CATSEGQGTPGANVLTF. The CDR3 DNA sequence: TGTGCCACCAGTGAGGGACAGGGTACCCCTGGGGCCAACGTCCTGACTTTC.

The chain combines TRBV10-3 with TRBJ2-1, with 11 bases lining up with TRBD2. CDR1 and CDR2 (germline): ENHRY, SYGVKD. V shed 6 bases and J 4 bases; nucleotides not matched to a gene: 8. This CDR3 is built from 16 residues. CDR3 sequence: CAISDQLAGDYNEQFF. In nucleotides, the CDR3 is TGTGCCATCAGCGATCAACTAGCGGGGGATTACAATGAGCAGTTCTTC.

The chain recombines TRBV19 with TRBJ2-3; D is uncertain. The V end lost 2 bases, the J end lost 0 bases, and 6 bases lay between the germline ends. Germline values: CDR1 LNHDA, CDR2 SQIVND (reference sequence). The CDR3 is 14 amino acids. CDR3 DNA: TGTGCCAGTAGTATAATACAAAGCACAGATACGCAGTATTTT. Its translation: CASSIIQSTDTQYF.

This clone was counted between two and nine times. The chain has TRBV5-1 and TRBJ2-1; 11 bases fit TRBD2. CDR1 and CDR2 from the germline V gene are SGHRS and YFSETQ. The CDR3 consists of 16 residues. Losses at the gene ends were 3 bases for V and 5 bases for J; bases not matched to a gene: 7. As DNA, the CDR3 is TGCGCCAGCAGCTCAACGACTAGCGGGGAAAACAATGAGCAGTTCTTC. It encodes CASSSTTSGENNEQFF.